One and the same sample provided the 18 T cell receptor beta chains below, sequenced in a study of regulatory T cells in long-lasting Graves disease. As for time point: persistent/refractory GD, antithyroid drugs over 5 years with positive TRAb. The TCR library was made from RNA extracted from PBMCs. CDR3-region Arm-PCR and iRepertoire HTBI primers produced the TCR beta libraries. TCRdb re-derived calls from the multiplex PCR reads in MiXCR, one entry per CDR3 protein. The repertoire holds hundreds of thousands of distinct CDR3 sequences, with approximately 31% as singletons. Sample: peripheral blood mononuclear cells (PBMCs), taken when the disease was refractory, from a patient treated with antithyroid drugs. The receptors stem from a female donor with Graves disease.

A few counts support this clonotype. The V call is TRBV3-1, the J call TRBJ2-7; 8 nucleotides align to TRBD2. V dropped 1 base and J dropped 1; count of bases not matched to a gene: 3. Germline V CDR1 and CDR2: LGHDT, YNNKEL (reference sequence). The CDR3 consists of 15 residues. This CDR3 reads CASSQGSGISYEQYF. In nucleotides, the CDR3 is TGTGCCAGCAGCCAAGGTAGCGGGATATCCTACGAGCAGTACTTC.

This clonotype was found a few times. CDR3 region: CASSLTSPYEQYF. CDR3 coding DNA: TGTGCCAGCAGTTTAACGTCTCCCTACGAGCAGTACTTC. This chain uses TRBV28 with TRBJ2-7; the D is unclear. V was pared by 2 bases and J by 2 bases, with 7 bases between. Germline CDR1 and CDR2: MDHEN and SYDVKM. The CDR3 runs to 13 residues.

This clonotype occurred many times. This sequence joins TRBV11-2 and TRBJ2-7; D tentatively reads TRBD1 or TRBD2 (6 bases each). Germline CDR1 SGHAT, CDR2 FQNNGV. The CDR3 has 16 residues. V shed 0 bases and J shed 0 bases, with 12 bases lying between them. CDR3 bases: TGTGCCAGCAGCTTAGATTGGAGGGGGGCCTCCTACGAGCAGTACTTC. It codes for CASSLDWRGASYEQYF. Full variable domain (rest looked up from reference TRBV11-2 and TRBJ2-7): EAGVAQSPRYKIIEKRQSVAFWCNPISGHATLYWYQQILGQGPKLLIQFQNNGVVDDSQLPKDRFSAERLKGVDSTLKIQPAKLEDSAVYLCASSLDWRGASYEQYFGPGTRLTVT.

This clonotype was observed a few times. The chain employs TRBV4-1 and TRBJ2-7, with TRBD1 matching 7 bases. Germline CDR1 is MGHRA and CDR2 is YSYEKL. This CDR3 is 14 amino acids long. Trimming at V came to 2 bases and at J to 3 bases, leaving 4 bases not matched to a gene. CDR3 amino acids: CASSQLGQNYEQYF. The DNA for the CDR3 is TGCGCCAGCAGCCAACTGGGACAGAACTACGAGCAGTACTTC.

This chain links TRBV6-5 with TRBJ1-4, with TRBD1 identical over 10 bases. The CDR3 extends over 17 amino acids. After removal of 2 bases from V and 3 bases from J, the junction contained 6 bases not matched to a gene. Looked up from germline, CDR1 is MNHEY and CDR2 is SVGAGI. CDR3 loop: CASSYGDRGQSNEKLFF. For the CDR3, the DNA is TGTGCCAGCAGTTACGGAGACAGGGGGCAATCTAATGAAAAACTGTTTTTT.

The chain recombines TRBV30 with TRBJ1-1; tentative D call: TRBD1 (5 bases). Germline V gene lookup returns CDR1 GTSNPN and CDR2 SVGIG (reference sequence). V lost 3 bases, J lost 5 bases, and 10 bases lay in between. The CDR3 contains 12 residues. This CDR3 reads CAWSFGGTEAFF. In DNA form, the CDR3 reads TGTGCCTGGAGCTTCGGGGGGACTGAAGCTTTCTTT.

There are many counts of this clonotype. V gene TRBV15 combines with J gene TRBJ1-5; TRBD1 matches at 10 bases. The CDR3 is made up of 19 amino acids. Trimming removed 0 bases from V and 2 bases from J; junction bases left unmatched: 10. The germline V gene has CDR1 LNHNV and CDR2 YYDKDF (reference sequence). The CDR3 sequence: CATSRDDRGRGGGNQPQHF. The CDR3, as DNA: TGTGCCACCAGCAGAGATGACAGGGGGCGCGGCGGTGGCAATCAGCCCCAGCATTTT.

This clonotype came up once. The gene calls are TRBV19 and TRBJ1-1, with D possibly TRBD1 on 5 matching bases. Germline CDR1 and CDR2: LNHDA and SQIVND (reference sequence). With 5 bases removed from V and 6 bases from J, the gap between germline ends came to 19 bases. This CDR3 comprises 15 residues. This CDR3 is CASSPKAGFSAEAFF. In DNA, the CDR3 is TGTGCCAGTAGTCCCAAGGCAGGGTTTAGCGCTGAAGCTTTCTTT.

Details on this clonotype: One end of the junction is discordant with germline, which a read error may explain. The chain recombines TRBV27 with TRBJ2-7; the match to TRBD2 covers 12 bases. CDR1 MNHEY and CDR2 SMNVEV come from the germline V gene (reference sequence). The length of the CDR3 is 15 residues. CDR3 sequence: CAGSLSTSGRNEQYF. CDR3 DNA: TGTGCCGGCAGTTTAAGCACTAGCGGGAGGAACGAGCAGTACTTC.

In its sample, this clonotype was seen a few times. The rearrangement links TRBV29-1 to TRBJ1-2; TRBD1 might be the D (6 bases). Germline-derived CDR1 and CDR2 are SQVTM and ANQGSEA. The CDR3 has 12 amino acids. V lost 4 bases, J lost 7 bases, and 13 bases lay in between. In nucleotides, the CDR3 is TGCAGCGTTGGTTCGGGGGCGACTGGCTACACCTTC. This translates into CSVGSGATGYTF.

This chain uses TRBV9 with TRBJ2-7, with 8 bases that match TRBD2. Germline V gene sequence: CDR1 SGDLS, CDR2 YYNGEE. Losses at the gene ends were 0 bases for V and 5 bases for J; bases not matched to a gene: 13. This CDR3 spans 17 amino acids. CDR3 nucleotide sequence: TGTGCCAGCAGCGTAGGGGTGGGGAGCGGGAGTATCAACGAGCAGTACTTC. It specifies CASSVGVGSGSINEQYF.

As regards this clonotype: This may be a read error, as it is one base from a much larger clone. This chain links TRBV14 with TRBJ1-1; D ambiguous. The germline V gene encodes CDR1 SGHDN and CDR2 FVKESK. Deletions cut 0 bases from V and 0 bases from J, with 2 bases between. The CDR3 has 13 amino acids. The DNA of the CDR3 is TGTGCCAGCAGCCAAGAAGTGAACACTGAAGCTTTCTTT. Translating it yields CASSQEVNTEAFF.

This clonotype was found a few times. The J gene is TRBJ1-1, the V gene TRBV7-9, with a possible D match to TRBD1 (5 bases). Per germline, CDR1 SEHNR and CDR2 FQNEAQ (reference sequence). The CDR3 loop spans 15 amino acids. Trimming shortened V by 6 bases and J by 1 base, and 15 bases separated the two germline ends. CDR3 DNA: TGTGCCAGCAGTCGAAACAGGCTGCAGAACACTGAAGCTTTCTTT. The encoded protein is CASSRNRLQNTEAFF.

The genes are TRBV11-2 and TRBJ1-1; D uncertain. Trimming removed 5 bases from V and 0 bases from J, with 16 bases in between. Germline V lookup: CDR1 SGHAT, CDR2 FQNNGV. This CDR3 is 16 amino acids long. The CDR3, as DNA: TGTGCCAGCAGCCCATTGGCAGCCCATTTGAACACTGAAGCTTTCTTT. It is translated as CASSPLAAHLNTEAFF.

The chain recombines TRBV28 with TRBJ1-6, with 9 bases aligning to TRBD1. The CDR3 loop spans 16 amino acids. Germline V gene data show CDR1 as MDHEN and CDR2 as SYDVKM. With 6 bases clipped from V and 2 bases from J, the junction kept 5 bases outside the gene matches. CDR3 DNA: TGTGCCAGCAGCCTGGGACAGGGTGCCTATAATTCACCCCTCCACTTT. It is translated as CASSLGQGAYNSPLHF. Variable domain in full (rest from reference TRBV28 and TRBJ1-6): DVKVTQSSRYLVKRTGEKVFLECVQDMDHENMFWYRQDPGLGLRLIYFSYDVKMKEKGDIPEGYSVSREKKERFSLILESASTNQTSMYLCASSLGQGAYNSPLHFGNGTRLTVT.

This chain uses TRBV13 with TRBJ2-7, with D maybe TRBD1 (5 bases). V lost 2 bases and J 7 bases, leaving 15 bases between the germline ends. The length of the CDR3 is 14 residues. Germline CDR1 is PRHDT and CDR2 is FYEKMQ (reference sequence). The CDR3: CASSLLRASWEQYF. The CDR3 region has the DNA TGTGCCAGCAGCTTACTCAGGGCAAGCTGGGAGCAGTACTTC. Together with reference TRBV13 and TRBJ2-7, the CDR3 gives the full variable domain: AAGVIQSPRHLIKEKRETATLKCYPIPRHDTVYWYQQGPGQDPQFLISFYEKMQSDKGSIPDRFSAQQFSDYHSELNMSSLELGDSALYFCASSLLRASWEQYFGPGTRLTVT.

Only one count was recorded for this clonotype. Germline is not matched at one junction end, which may reflect a read error. The V gene is TRBV5-1, the J gene TRBJ1-1; perhaps TRBD1 as D (5 bases). The CDR3 length is 14 residues. Germline V CDR1 and CDR2: SGHRS, YFSETQ. DNA of the CDR3: TGCGCCGGCAGCTTGGCCGGGGGAGGTACTGAAGCTTTCTTT. The encoded protein is CAGSLAGGGTEAFF.

This clonotype has just a few counts. The genes are TRBV11-2 and TRBJ2-7, with a tentative D call TRBD1 (6 bases). With 5 bases removed from V and 5 bases from J, the gap between germline ends came to 19 bases. The CDR3 length is 15 residues. Germline V CDR1 and CDR2: SGHAT, FQNNGV. The CDR3 spells CASSLTPQGKHEQYF. The DNA for the CDR3 is TGTGCCAGCAGCCTTACCCCACAGGGAAAACACGAGCAGTACTTC.